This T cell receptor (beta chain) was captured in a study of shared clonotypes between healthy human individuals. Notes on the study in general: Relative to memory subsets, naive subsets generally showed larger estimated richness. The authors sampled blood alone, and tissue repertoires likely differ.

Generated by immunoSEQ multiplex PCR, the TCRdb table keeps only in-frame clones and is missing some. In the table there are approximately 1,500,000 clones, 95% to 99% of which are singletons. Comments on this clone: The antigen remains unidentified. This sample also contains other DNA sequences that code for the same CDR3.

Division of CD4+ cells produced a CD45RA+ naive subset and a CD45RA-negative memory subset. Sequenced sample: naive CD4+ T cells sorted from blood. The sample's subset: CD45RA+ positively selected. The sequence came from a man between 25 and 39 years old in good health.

The CDR3 region has the DNA TGTGCCAGCAGTGAATCGGTCAGCTACGAGCAGTACTTC. Protein: CASSESVSYEQYF. The gene calls are TRBV25-1 and TRBJ2-7; the D is unclear. This CDR3 is 13 amino acids long. The germline V gene encodes CDR1 MGHDK and CDR2 SYGVNS. Trimming took off 1 base at V and 3 bases at J, with 7 bases between the two ends.